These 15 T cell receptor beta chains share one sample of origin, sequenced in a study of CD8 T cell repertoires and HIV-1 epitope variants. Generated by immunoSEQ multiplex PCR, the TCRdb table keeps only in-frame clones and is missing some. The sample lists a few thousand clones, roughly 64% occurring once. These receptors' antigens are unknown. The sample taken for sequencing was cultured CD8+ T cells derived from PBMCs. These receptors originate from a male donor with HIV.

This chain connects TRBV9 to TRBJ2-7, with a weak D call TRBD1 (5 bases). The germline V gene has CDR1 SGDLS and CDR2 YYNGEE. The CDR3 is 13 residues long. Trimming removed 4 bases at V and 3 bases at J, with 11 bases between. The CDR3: CASSPQTGYEQYF. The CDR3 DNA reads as TGTGCCAGCAGCCCCCAAACAGGCTACGAGCAGTACTTC.

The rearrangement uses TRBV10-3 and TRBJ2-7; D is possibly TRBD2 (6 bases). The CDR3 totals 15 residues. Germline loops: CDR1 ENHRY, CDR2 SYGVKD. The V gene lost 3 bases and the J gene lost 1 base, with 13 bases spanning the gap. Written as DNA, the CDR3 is TGTGCCATCAGTGATTGGGGGGAGAATTCCTACGAGCAGTACTTC. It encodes CAISDWGENSYEQYF.

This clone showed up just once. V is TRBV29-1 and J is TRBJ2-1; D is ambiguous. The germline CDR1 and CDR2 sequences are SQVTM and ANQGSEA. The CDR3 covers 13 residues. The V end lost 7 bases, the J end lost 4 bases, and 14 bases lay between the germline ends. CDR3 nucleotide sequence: TGCAGCGCCGTCCTTCCGAATTACAATGAGCAGTTCTTC. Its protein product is CSAVLPNYNEQFF.

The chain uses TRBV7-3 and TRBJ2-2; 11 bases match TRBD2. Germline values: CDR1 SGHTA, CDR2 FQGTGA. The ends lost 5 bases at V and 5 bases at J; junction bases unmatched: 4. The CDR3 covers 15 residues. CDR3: CASSLRLAGTGELFF. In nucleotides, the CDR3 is TGTGCCAGCAGCCTTCGACTAGCGGGGACCGGGGAGCTGTTTTTT.

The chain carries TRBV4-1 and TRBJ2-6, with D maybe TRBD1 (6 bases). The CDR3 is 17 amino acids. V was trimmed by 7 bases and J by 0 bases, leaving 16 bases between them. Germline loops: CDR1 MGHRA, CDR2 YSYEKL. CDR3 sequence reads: CASMGAGRSSGANVLTF. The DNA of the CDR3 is TGCGCCAGCATGGGGGCAGGGCGTAGCTCTGGGGCCAACGTCCTGACTTTC.

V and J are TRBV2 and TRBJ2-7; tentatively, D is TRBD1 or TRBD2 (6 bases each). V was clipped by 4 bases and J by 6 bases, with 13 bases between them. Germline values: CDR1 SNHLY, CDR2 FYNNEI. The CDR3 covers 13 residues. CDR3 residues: CASSGGGQREQYF. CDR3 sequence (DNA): TGTGCCAGCAGTGGAGGGGGGCAGCGCGAGCAGTACTTC. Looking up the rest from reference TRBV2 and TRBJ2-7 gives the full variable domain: EPEVTQTPSHQVTQMGQEVILRCVPISNHLYFYWYRQILGQKVEFLVSFYNNEISEKSEIFDDQFSVERPDGSNFTLKIRSTKLEDSAMYFCASSGGGQREQYFGPGTRLTVT.

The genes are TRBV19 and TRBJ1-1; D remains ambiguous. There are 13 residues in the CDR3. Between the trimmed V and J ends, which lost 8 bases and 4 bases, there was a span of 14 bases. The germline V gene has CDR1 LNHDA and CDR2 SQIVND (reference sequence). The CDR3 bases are TGTGCCAGTGCGTCGGGAGGGATCACTGAAGCTTTCTTT. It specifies CASASGGITEAFF.

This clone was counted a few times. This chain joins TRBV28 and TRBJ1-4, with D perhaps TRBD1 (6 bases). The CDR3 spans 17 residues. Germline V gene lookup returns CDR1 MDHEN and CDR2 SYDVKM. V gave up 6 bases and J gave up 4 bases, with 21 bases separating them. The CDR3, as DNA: TGTGCCAGCAGCTACCTGCAGGGGTCCTCGGTTAATGAAAAACTGTTTTTT. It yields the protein CASSYLQGSSVNEKLFF.

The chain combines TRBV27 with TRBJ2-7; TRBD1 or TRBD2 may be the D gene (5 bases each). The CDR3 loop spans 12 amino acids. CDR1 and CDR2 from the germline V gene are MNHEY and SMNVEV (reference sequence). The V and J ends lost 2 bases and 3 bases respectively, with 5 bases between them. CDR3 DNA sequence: TGTGCCAGCAGTTTAGGGGGCTACGAGCAGTACTTC. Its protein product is CASSLGGYEQYF.

The CDR3 is CASSLDLSRPEEKLFF. The DNA for the CDR3 is TGTGCCAGCAGCTTGGATTTGAGCCGGCCGGAGGAAAAACTGTTTTTT. V and J are TRBV5-5 and TRBJ1-4; D is ambiguous. Germline V gene data show CDR1 as SGHKS and CDR2 as YYEKEE (reference sequence). The CDR3 loop spans 16 amino acids. Trimming took off 0 bases at V and 8 bases at J, with 17 bases between the two ends.

The CDR3 loop reads CASSYPSHSYEQYF. The CDR3 bases are TGTGCCAGCAGTTACCCCAGCCACTCCTACGAGCAGTACTTC. V gene TRBV6-5 combines with J gene TRBJ2-7; D is undetermined. Trimming took 2 bases from V and 0 from J, leaving 8 bases between them. CDR1 is MNHEY, CDR2 SVGAGI, per germline. This CDR3 is 14 amino acids long.

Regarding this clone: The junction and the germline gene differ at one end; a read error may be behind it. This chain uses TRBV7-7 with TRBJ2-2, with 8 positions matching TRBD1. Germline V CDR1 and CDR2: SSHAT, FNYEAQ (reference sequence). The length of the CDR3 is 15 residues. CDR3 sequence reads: CASSPQGANTGELFF. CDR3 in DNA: TGTGCTAGCAGTCCACAGGGGGCGAACACCGGGGAGCTGTTTTTT. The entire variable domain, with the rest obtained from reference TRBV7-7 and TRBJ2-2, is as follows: GAGVSQSPRYKVTKRGQDVTLRCDPISSHATLYWYQQALGQGPEFLTYFNYEAQPDKSGLPSDRFSAERPEGSISTLTIQRTEQRDSAMYRCASSPQGANTGELFFGEGSRLTVL.

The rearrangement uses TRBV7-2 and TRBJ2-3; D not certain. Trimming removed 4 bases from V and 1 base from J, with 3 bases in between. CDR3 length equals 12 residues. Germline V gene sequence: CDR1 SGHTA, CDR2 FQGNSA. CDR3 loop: CASSSGTDTQYF. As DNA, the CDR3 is TGTGCCAGCAGCTCCGGCACAGATACGCAGTATTTT.

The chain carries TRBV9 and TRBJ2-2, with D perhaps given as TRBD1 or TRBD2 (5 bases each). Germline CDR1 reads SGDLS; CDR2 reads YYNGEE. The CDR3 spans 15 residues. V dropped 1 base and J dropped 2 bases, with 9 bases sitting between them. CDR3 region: CASSVRGDNTGELFF. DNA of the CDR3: TGTGCCAGCAGCGTACGAGGGGATAACACCGGGGAGCTGTTTTTT.

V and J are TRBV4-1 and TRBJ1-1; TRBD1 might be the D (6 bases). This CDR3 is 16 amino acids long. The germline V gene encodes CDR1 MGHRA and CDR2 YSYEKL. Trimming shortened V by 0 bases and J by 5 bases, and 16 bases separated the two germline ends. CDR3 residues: CASSQDQRGVLTEAFF. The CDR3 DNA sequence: TGCGCCAGCAGCCAAGATCAGAGGGGGGTATTGACTGAAGCTTTCTTT.